The sequence of this T cell receptor (beta chain) was determined in a study of cytomegalovirus exposure and HLA in healthy donors. Regarding the study as a whole: On later analysis, the bulk of CMV-associated TCR beta chains appeared to be HLA-restricted. A later analysis linked some 17,000 TCR beta sequences to HLA alleles at 0.05 false discovery rate.

These donors counted as nominally healthy when sampled, but unrecorded immune exposures were likely. V shed 6 bases, J shed 7 bases, and the junction held 7 bases outside the gene matches. Germline CDR1 is MNHEY and CDR2 is SMNVEV (reference sequence). The CDR3 is 14 amino acids. The PCR made use of 60 Vbeta and 13 Jbeta primers. Repertoires were generated with immunoSEQ multiplex PCR, while TCRdb's copy carries only in-frame clones and drops some. The sample lists about 150,000 clones, around 79% seen once, with approximately 4% in the top ten. Of note for this clone: Its target is not known.

The chain has TRBV27 and TRBJ2-7, with 12 nucleotides matching TRBD1. The sequence came from a male donor in good health and CMV-seronegative. Material: PBMCs. Here the CDR3 reads CASRSGTGGGEQYF. In DNA form, the CDR3 reads TGTGCCAGCAGGTCCGGGACAGGGGGCGGAGAGCAGTACTTC.